This passage covers 30 T cell receptor beta chains from one sample sequenced in a study of blood T cell repertoires in COVID-19. The assay was immunoSEQ multiplex PCR, and TCRdb's table has in-frame clones only and misses some. The sample records 52,000 or so clones, more than 70% being singletons. The source material was peripheral blood. The receptors shown here come from a man between 60 and 75 years old with active COVID-19.

The chain joins TRBV10-2 to TRBJ2-1; TRBD2 agrees at 10 bases. From germline, CDR1 is WSHSY and CDR2 SAAADI. V gave up 10 bases and J gave up 7 bases; unmatched junction bases: 25. The CDR3 is 19 residues long. CDR3 coding DNA: TGCGCCACCAGCCACGACTCCTCCCGTCTAGCGGGAGTTAAAAATGAGCAGTTCTTC. Protein sequence: CATSHDSSRLAGVKNEQFF.

CDR3 region: CASSIAGDPYEQYF. The DNA of the CDR3 is TGTGCCAGTAGTATAGCGGGGGACCCCTACGAGCAGTACTTC. J is TRBJ2-7 and V is TRBV19; maybe TRBD2 (6 bases). CDR3 length equals 14 residues. Germline V CDR1 and CDR2: LNHDA, SQIVND (reference sequence). Between the trimmed V and J ends, which lost 1 base and 2 bases, there was a span of 9 bases.

The chain joins TRBV19 to TRBJ2-5; the match to TRBD1 covers 7 bases. This CDR3 is 14 amino acids long. J was trimmed by 3 bases and V by 5 bases; bases with no gene match: 6. Germline CDR1 is LNHDA and CDR2 is SQIVND (reference sequence). The CDR3 is CASSVRQGEETQYF. DNA for the CDR3: TGTGCCAGTAGTGTCCGACAGGGAGAAGAGACCCAGTACTTC.

V and J are TRBV6-2 or TRBV6-3 and TRBJ2-1; TRBD2 matches at 8 bases. The CDR3 totals 14 residues. Germline V CDR1 and CDR2: MNHEY, SVGEGT. V was clipped by 4 bases and J by 8 bases; unmatched bases: 7. The CDR3 region is CASSWTAGGDEQFF. CDR3 DNA sequence: TGTGCCAGCAGTTGGACTGCGGGAGGCGATGAGCAGTTCTTC.

The gene calls are TRBV4-1 and TRBJ2-1; D is uncertain. The CDR3 contains 14 residues. Germline values: CDR1 MGHRA, CDR2 YSYEKL. The ends were cut back, 2 bases at V and 4 bases at J, with 9 bases in the middle. The CDR3 DNA follows: TGCGCCAGCAGCCAAACCGGAGTATACAATGAGCAGTTCTTC. Translating gives CASSQTGVYNEQFF.

The rearrangement links TRBV7-6 to TRBJ2-1; TRBD2 aligns across 11 bases. The CDR3 extends over 17 amino acids. Germline trimming cut 5 bases from V and 1 base from J; bases unmatched to any gene: 7. The germline CDR1 and CDR2 sequences are SGHVS and FNYEAQ. The CDR3 DNA reads TGTGCCAGCAGCGCCGTAGCGGGAGGGATATCCTACAATGAGCAGTTCTTC. Protein sequence: CASSAVAGGISYNEQFF.

This clone showed up just once. The chain uses TRBV27 and TRBJ1-3, with D uncertain. Germline CDR1 and CDR2: MNHEY and SMNVEV (reference sequence). V lost 6 bases, J lost 4 bases, and 4 bases lay in between. CDR3 length: 11 residues. The CDR3 nucleotides are TGTGCCAGCAGGGCCGGAAACACCATATATTTT. The encoded protein is CASRAGNTIYF.

The chain recombines TRBV30 with TRBJ1-1, with TRBD1 matching 8 bases. The CDR3 is made up of 14 amino acids. J gave up 5 bases and V 1 base, and 6 bases lay outside the gene matches. Germline V CDR1 and CDR2: GTSNPN, SVGIG (reference sequence). The CDR3 region has the DNA TGTGCCTGGAGTGCCGGACAGGGAAGGACTGAAGCTTTCTTT. Residues: CAWSAGQGRTEAFF.

The gene calls are TRBV6-5 and TRBJ1-5; tentatively, D is TRBD1 (5 bases). Per the germline V gene, CDR1 is MNHEY and CDR2 is SVGAGI. The CDR3 extends over 13 amino acids. V lost 6 bases and J 5 bases, leaving 11 bases between the germline ends. CDR3 sequence: CASSRQPDQPQHF. The DNA of the CDR3 is TGTGCCAGCAGCAGACAGCCTGATCAGCCCCAGCATTTT.

The chain employs TRBV7-2 and TRBJ2-7; no clear D gene. V lost 6 bases to trimming and J lost 0 bases, with 12 bases between them. This CDR3 is 14 amino acids long. CDR1 and CDR2 (germline): SGHTA, FQGNSA. The CDR3 protein is CASSPLTSSYEQYF. The CDR3 DNA reads as TGTGCCAGCAGTCCTCTTACCAGCTCCTACGAGCAGTACTTC.

V is TRBV7-3 and J is TRBJ2-1, with no clear D. Germline CDR1 is SGHTA and CDR2 is FQGTGA. The germline V and J ends were trimmed by 2 bases and 4 bases, with 6 bases remaining between them. This CDR3 is 13 amino acids long. CDR3 protein: CASSLLGYNEQFF. Here the CDR3 DNA reads TGTGCCAGCAGCTTACTCGGGTACAATGAGCAGTTCTTC.

The J gene is TRBJ2-2, the V gene TRBV10-1; 10 bases are shared with TRBD2. Germline V gene data show CDR1 as WNHNN and CDR2 as SYGVQD (reference sequence). CDR3 length: 15 residues. V trimming: 2 bases; J trimming: 5 bases; junction bases outside the gene matches: 2. The CDR3 protein is CASSELAGETGELFF. CDR3 bases: TGCGCCAGCAGTGAGCTAGCGGGAGAAACCGGGGAGCTGTTTTTT.

This clone was seen only once. The chain links TRBV15 to TRBJ1-4; D is undetermined. This CDR3 contains 15 residues. Trimming took off 4 bases at V and 0 bases at J, with 9 bases between the two ends. The germline gives CDR1 LNHNV, CDR2 YYDKDF (reference sequence). The CDR3 is CATSTAATTNEKLFF. For the CDR3, the DNA is TGTGCCACCAGCACCGCGGCAACAACTAATGAAAAACTGTTTTTT.

This clone is classed as medium-sized. J is TRBJ2-7 and V is TRBV5-5, with TRBD1 identical over 8 bases. There are 14 residues in the CDR3. Unmatched junction bases numbered 11, after V lost 7 bases and J lost 5 bases. Germline CDR1 is SGHKS and CDR2 is YYEKEE (reference sequence). The CDR3 here is CASFPPTGVNEQYF. The CDR3 DNA reads TGTGCCAGCTTCCCACCGACAGGGGTCAACGAGCAGTACTTC.

The rearrangement uses TRBV6-2 or TRBV6-3 and TRBJ1-4; 7 nucleotides align to TRBD1. There are 14 residues in the CDR3. V trimming: 5 bases; J trimming: 8 bases; junction bases outside the gene matches: 8. The V gene's germline CDR1 is MNHEY and CDR2 SVGEGT. DNA of the CDR3: TGTGCCAGCAGTGGCGAGGGGGCAGGGGAAAAACTGTTTTTT. This codes for CASSGEGAGEKLFF.

The V and J genes are TRBV18 and TRBJ2-5; D unresolved. CDR1 KGHSH and CDR2 LQKENI come from the germline V gene. Deletions cut 2 bases from V and 2 bases from J, with 12 bases between. The CDR3 runs to 15 residues. CDR3: CASSPFSSSQETQYF. DNA of the CDR3: TGTGCCAGCTCACCATTTAGTAGCTCACAAGAGACCCAGTACTTC.

This chain links TRBV7-6 with TRBJ2-1, with a possible D match to TRBD2 (6 bases). Trimming took 2 bases from V and 0 from J, leaving 8 bases between them. Germline lookup yields CDR1 SGHVS and CDR2 FNYEAQ. The CDR3 is 15 residues long. CDR3 bases: TGTGCCAGCAGCTTAAAGCGGGCCTCCTACAATGAGCAGTTCTTC. Its translation is CASSLKRASYNEQFF.

The chain has TRBV27 and TRBJ2-7, with TRBD1 identical over 8 bases. CDR1 is MNHEY and CDR2 is SMNVEV in the germline V gene (reference sequence). V gave up 3 bases and J gave up 8 bases; unmatched junction bases: 6. The CDR3 totals 13 residues. CDR3 protein: CASSFLGDRKQYF. The CDR3 nucleotides read TGTGCCAGCAGTTTCCTCGGGGACAGGAAGCAGTACTTC.

This chain connects TRBV18 to TRBJ1-5; D uncertain. The CDR3 is 18 amino acids. V lost 1 base to trimming and J lost 0 bases, with 16 bases between them. Looked up from germline, CDR1 is KGHSH and CDR2 is LQKENI. The CDR3 DNA follows: TGTGCCAGCTCACCACAGGTCGCCAAATCGGGTAGCAATCAGCCCCAGCATTTT. It encodes CASSPQVAKSGSNQPQHF.

This chain joins TRBV18 and TRBJ1-1, with D possibly being TRBD1 (6 bases). V was shortened by 5 bases and J by 1 base, with 14 bases between the two germline ends. This CDR3 is built from 15 residues. Germline V gives CDR1 KGHSH, CDR2 LQKENI. CDR3: CASSGTQGTNTEAFF. The CDR3 DNA reads TGTGCCAGCTCAGGAACCCAGGGGACGAACACTGAAGCTTTCTTT.

The chain uses TRBV11-2 and TRBJ2-2; 9 bases are shared with TRBD2. CDR3 length: 15 residues. With 1 base clipped from V and 6 bases from J, the junction kept 3 bases outside the gene matches. Germline V gives CDR1 SGHAT, CDR2 FQNNGV. CDR3 DNA sequence: TGTGCCAGCAGCTTAGGCGGGAGGGTGGCCGGGGAGCTGTTTTTT. As protein: CASSLGGRVAGELFF.

This clone occurred a few times. The rearrangement links TRBV21-1 to TRBJ1-5; the DNA was not compared with TRBD1, the D call given in the table. TRBV21-1 corresponds to a pseudogene. There are 15 residues in the CDR3. This CDR3 reads CASSSRGTSNQPQHF. CDR3 DNA: TGTGCCAGCAGCAGTAGGGGGACTAGCAATCAGCCCCAGCATTTT.

With regard to this clone: Compared with germline, one end of the junction differs, possibly owing to a read error. The chain recombines TRBV7-7 with TRBJ2-1, with unresolved D. The CDR3 runs to 13 residues. Germline V gene lookup returns CDR1 SSHAT and CDR2 FNYEAQ (reference sequence). For the CDR3, the DNA is TGTGCTAGCAGCCCCGGTATGTACAATGAGCAGTTCTTC. This gives the protein CASSPGMYNEQFF.

This chain connects TRBV5-6 to TRBJ2-1; perhaps TRBD1 as D (5 bases). Germline V gives CDR1 SGHDT, CDR2 YYEEEE. The CDR3 has 13 amino acids. V dropped 0 bases and J dropped 6 bases, with 7 bases sitting between them. CDR3 coding DNA: TGTGCCAGCAGCTTGGGCAGGGCCAATGAGCAGTTCTTC. Its protein is CASSLGRANEQFF. Combining the CDR3 with reference TRBV5-6 and TRBJ2-1 gives the whole variable domain DAGVTQSPTHLIKTRGQQVTLRCSPKSGHDTVSWYQQALGQGPQFIFQYYEEEERQRGNFPDRFSGHQFPNYSSELNVNALLLGDSALYLCASSLGRANEQFFGPGTRLTVL.

The chain couples TRBV10-2 to TRBJ2-5; 9 bases map to TRBD2. Trimming cost V 5 bases and J 4 bases; bases outside gene matches: 8. This CDR3 region has 15 residues. CDR1 and CDR2 (germline): WSHSY, SAAADI. For the CDR3, the DNA is TGCGCCAGCAGTCGTAGCGGGAGAGGGGGAGAGACCCAGTACTTC. Residues: CASSRSGRGGETQYF.

The table lists this clone with a count of one. CDR3 region: CASSPRRYEAFF. The CDR3 bases are TGTGCCAGTAGTCCTCGCAGGTATGAAGCTTTCTTT. V is TRBV19 and J is TRBJ1-1; D gene ambiguous. This CDR3 comprises 12 residues. From germline, CDR1 is LNHDA and CDR2 SQIVND (reference sequence). V lost 5 bases and J lost 7, with 11 bases in between.

The chain combines TRBV11-3 with TRBJ1-1, with D maybe TRBD1 (5 bases). The CDR3 sequence is 12 residues long. Trimming pared 2 bases from V and 6 bases from J, leaving 7 bases between. Germline loops: CDR1 SGHNT, CDR2 YENEEA. In DNA form, the CDR3 reads TGTGCCAGCAGCTTACAGGGCTCTGAAGCTTTCTTT. Its translation is CASSLQGSEAFF.

This rearrangement joins TRBV19 to TRBJ2-2; tentative D call: TRBD2 (6 bases). This CDR3 region has 16 residues. Trimming pared 3 bases from V and 5 bases from J, leaving 16 bases between. Germline V lookup: CDR1 LNHDA, CDR2 SQIVND (reference sequence). The CDR3 protein is CASSILGGGGTGELFF. Here the CDR3 DNA reads TGTGCCAGTAGTATTCTGGGGGGAGGAGGAACCGGGGAGCTGTTTTTT.

The CDR3: CASSPAEAGSSYEQYF. Here the CDR3 DNA reads TGTGCCAGCAGCCCCGCCGAGGCGGGAAGCTCCTACGAGCAGTACTTC. V usage is TRBV3-1 (or the pseudogene TRBV3-2) and J usage is TRBJ2-7, with a tentative D call TRBD2 (6 bases). This CDR3 region has 16 residues. V lost 4 bases and J 0 bases, leaving 16 bases between the germline ends. Germline CDR1 and CDR2: LGHDT and YNNKEL (reference sequence).

This clone has just one count. The chain recombines TRBV11-2 with TRBJ2-7; the match to TRBD2 covers 7 bases. This CDR3 spans 14 amino acids. CDR1 is SGHAT and CDR2 is FQNNGV in the germline V gene. Trimming cost V 3 bases and J 0 bases; bases outside gene matches: 2. CDR3: CASSFSSGSYEQYF. CDR3 bases: TGTGCCAGCAGCTTTTCTAGCGGCTCCTACGAGCAGTACTTC. Full variable domain (rest looked up from reference TRBV11-2 and TRBJ2-7): EAGVAQSPRYKIIEKRQSVAFWCNPISGHATLYWYQQILGQGPKLLIQFQNNGVVDDSQLPKDRFSAERLKGVDSTLKIQPAKLEDSAVYLCASSFSSGSYEQYFGPGTRLTVT.